The clone carrying this TCR beta chain was picked up a small number of times. This record belongs to a study of T-cell reconstitution after alpha-beta-depleted transplantation in children. The V gene end was trimmed by 0 bases and the J gene end by 1 base; junction bases not matched to a gene: 3. The CDR3 runs 16 residues. Per the germline V gene, CDR1 is LNHNV and CDR2 is YYDKDF (reference sequence). The library targeted TCRbeta and was prepared with unique molecular identifiers. A single record per CDR3 protein comes from TCRdb applying MiXCR to the PCR reads. The table records some 390,000 distinct CDR3 sequences, roughly 20% of them present only once.

Here the sequenced sample was PBMCs from the stem cell graft donor, taken from the stem cell graft. The chain joins TRBV15 to TRBJ2-1; 7 positions agree with TRBD2. The sequence was collected from a human donor who donated a stem cell graft to a child with acute myeloid leukemia. This CDR3 reads CATSRDSGWSYNEQFF. CDR3 nucleotides: TGTGCCACCAGCAGAGATAGCGGGTGGTCCTACAATGAGCAGTTCTTC.